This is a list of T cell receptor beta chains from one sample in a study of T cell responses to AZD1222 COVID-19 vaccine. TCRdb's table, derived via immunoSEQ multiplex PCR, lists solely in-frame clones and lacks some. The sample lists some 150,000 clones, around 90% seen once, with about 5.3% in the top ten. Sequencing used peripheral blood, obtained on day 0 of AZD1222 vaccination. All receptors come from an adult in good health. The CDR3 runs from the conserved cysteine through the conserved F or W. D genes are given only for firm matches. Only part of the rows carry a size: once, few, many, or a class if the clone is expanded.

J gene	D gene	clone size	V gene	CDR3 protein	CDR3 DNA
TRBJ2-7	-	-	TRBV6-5	CAGSYSGNEQYF	TGTGCCGGCAGTTACTCAGGGAACGAGCAGTACTTC
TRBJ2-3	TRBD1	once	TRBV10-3	CAISEGGTGNSMGADTQYF	TGTGCCATCAGTGAGGGAGGGACAGGGAATAGCATGGGCGCAGATACGCAGTATTTT
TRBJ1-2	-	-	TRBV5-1	CASSLPQGRFVNYGYTF	TGCGCCAGCAGCTTGCCCCAGGGTCGGTTCGTTAACTATGGCTACACCTTC
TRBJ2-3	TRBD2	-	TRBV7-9	CASSQGLAGAVSDTQYF	TGTGCCAGCAGCCAAGGACTAGCGGGAGCCGTATCAGATACGCAGTATTTT
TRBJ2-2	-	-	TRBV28	CASTQWRGRTLHKNTGELFF	TGTGCCAGCACCCAATGGAGGGGGCGCACCCTGCATAAGAACACCGGGGAGCTGTTTTTT
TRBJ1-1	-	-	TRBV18	CASSDWGTEAFF	TGTGCCAGCTCAGATTGGGGGACTGAAGCTTTCTTT
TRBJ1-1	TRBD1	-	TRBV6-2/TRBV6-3	CASSLFRGMNTEAFF	TGTGCCAGCAGTCTCTTCAGGGGGATGAACACTGAAGCTTTCTTT
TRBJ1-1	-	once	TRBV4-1	CASSQDWVLNTEAFF	TGCGCCAGCAGCCAAGATTGGGTGTTGAACACTGAAGCTTTCTTT
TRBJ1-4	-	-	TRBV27	CASSSQANSEKLFF	TGTGCCAGCAGCTCCCAGGCTAATTCGGAAAAACTGTTTTTT
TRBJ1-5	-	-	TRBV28	CASSLSYLGGNQPQHF	TGTGCCAGCAGTTTATCCTATCTAGGAGGCAATCAGCCCCAGCATTTT
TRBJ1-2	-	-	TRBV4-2	CASSPSARGQQNYGYTF	TGTGCCAGCAGCCCCTCGGCCCGCGGACAACAAAACTATGGCTACACCTTC
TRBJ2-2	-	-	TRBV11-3	CASHDSTGELFF	TGTGCCAGCCACGACAGCACCGGGGAGCTGTTTTTT
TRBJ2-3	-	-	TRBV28	CASSPGHLLSTDTQYF	TGTGCCAGCAGTCCAGGACACCTCCTTAGCACAGATACGCAGTATTTT
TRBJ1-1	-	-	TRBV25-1	CASSENSRAQAEAFF	TGTGCCAGCAGTGAAAACAGTAGAGCCCAAGCAGAAGCTTTCTTT
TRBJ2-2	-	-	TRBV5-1	CASSLVAGGELFF	TGCGCCAGCAGCTTGGTTGCAGGGGGGGAGCTGTTTTTT
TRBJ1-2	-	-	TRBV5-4	CASAPRQETLIGYTF	TGTGCCAGCGCGCCGCGGCAGGAGACTCTAATTGGCTACACCTTC
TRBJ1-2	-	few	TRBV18	CASSPYHVSGVDGYTF	TGTGCCAGCTCACCTTACCACGTATCCGGGGTCGATGGCTACACCTTC
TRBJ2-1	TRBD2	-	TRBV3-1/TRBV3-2	CASSRSTRRDYNEQFF	TGTGCCAGCAGCCGCTCCACACGGCGGGACTATAATGAGCAGTTCTTC
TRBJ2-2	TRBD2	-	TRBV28	CASSSTTSGMYTGELFF	TGTGCCAGCAGTTCGACGACTAGCGGGATGTACACCGGGGAGCTGTTTTTT
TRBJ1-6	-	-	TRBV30	CAASSSYNSPLHF	TGTGCCGCCAGCAGCTCCTATAATTCACCCCTCCACTTT
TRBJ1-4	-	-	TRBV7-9	CASSPGVGGEKLFF	TGTGCCAGCAGCCCAGGGGTAGGCGGTGAAAAACTGTTTTTT
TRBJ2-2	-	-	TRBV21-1	CASSPHRGDRTGELFF	TGTGCCAGCAGCCCTCATCGAGGGGATCGGACCGGGGAGCTGTTTTTT
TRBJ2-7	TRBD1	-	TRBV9	CASSVDGDSSYEQYF	TGTGCCAGCAGCGTAGACGGGGACAGCTCCTACGAGCAGTACTTC
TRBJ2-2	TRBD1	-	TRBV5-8	CASSFKRDRGNTGELFF	TGTGCCAGCAGCTTCAAACGGGACAGGGGGAACACCGGGGAGCTGTTTTTT
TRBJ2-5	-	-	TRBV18	CASSNSRETQYF	TGTGCCAGCTCAAACAGCCGAGAGACCCAGTACTTC
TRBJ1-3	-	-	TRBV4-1	CASSQVGVSGNTIYF	TGCGCCAGCAGCCAAGTGGGAGTCTCTGGAAACACCATATATTTT
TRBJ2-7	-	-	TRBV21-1	CATRGDYHYEQYF	TGTGCCACCCGTGGGGACTACCACTACGAGCAGTACTTC
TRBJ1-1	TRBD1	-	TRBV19	CASRVQTGGGTEAFF	TGTGCCAGTAGAGTTCAGACAGGGGGCGGGACTGAAGCTTTCTTT
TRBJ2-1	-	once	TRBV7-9	CASSLGFRDYNEQFF	TGTGCCAGCAGCTTAGGTTTTCGGGACTACAATGAGCAGTTCTTC
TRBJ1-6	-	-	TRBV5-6	CASSLFTSIGSYNSPLHF	TGTGCCAGCAGCTTGTTCACGAGCATTGGGTCCTATAATTCACCCCTCCACTTT
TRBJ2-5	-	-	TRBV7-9	CASSFGTGFQETQYF	TGTGCCAGCAGCTTCGGGACGGGGTTTCAAGAGACCCAGTACTTC